The entry that follows covers one T cell receptor beta chain sequence. Only a few counts were recorded for this clone. Its binding antigen is unknown. Base qualities were left out, and no much larger clone turns up one base away. Collaborating institutions collected whole blood in K2EDTA tubes following their own protocols. Collaborator samples were shipped for TCRbeta analysis as frozen whole blood, isolated PBMCs, or DNA extracted from either sample type. Based on the germline V gene, the CDR1 and CDR2 sequences are ENHRY and SYGVKD. The junction shows trimming of 7 bases on V and 4 bases on J, and the gene matches do not reach 6 bases of it. Measured from the cysteine to the phenylalanine, the CDR3 is 15 residues long. The retained sequence is limited to the CDR3, 45 bases, with the frame set at the first base. TCRbeta CDR3 regions were amplified from genomic DNA by means of the immunoSEQ Assay, a bias-controlled multiplex PCR. In the authors' own workflow: The number of nucleated cells in each sample was estimated by amplification of reference gene primers within the assay. Sequence reads were collapsed and filtered to measure the absolute abundance of every unique TCRbeta CDR3 rearrangement. Productive Simpson clonality was computed per sample as the square root of Simpson's diversity index over productive rearrangements. The clones in this table, taken by TCRdb from immuneACCESS, are in-frame only. Not every clone is retained; where verified, under half of the shortfall comes from an unresolved V gene, and the cause of the rest is unknown. V and J calls and clone size come straight from that table; D and trimming were deduced from the DNA. Here the sample has about 78,000 clones; about 88% occur a single time. In total, the top ten clones hold approximately 3% of the sample.

The data derive from a study of blood T cell repertoires in COVID-19 (dated by TCRdb to about 2020). Concerning the study at large: Samples from collaborators originated in the United States, Italy and Spain and spanned both the acute and convalescent phases of COVID-19. Subjects who had been exposed to COVID-19, were actively infected with it, or had recovered from it provided the deeply sampled blood TCRbeta repertoires that made up the dataset. The sample metadata nearly always contained a de-identified subject ID, COVID-19 status, age in years and sex. The samples were drawn from the first 160 participants of the ongoing ImmuneRACE study and from 1,254 subjects provided by 6 global collaborators. The material from the prospective study consisted of cDNA or gDNA derived from T cells, B-cell-depleted T cells, or PBMCs. Where available, HLA class I and class II types were taken from metadata supplied by the sample provider and were not determined by assay-based typing. The repertoires were released in a freely available public database meant as a resource for research on the immune response to SARS-CoV-2.

Broader findings and caveats from the paper: How much clinical and demographic metadata was included differed by source and by participant, and the metadata was provided uncurated.

The chain links TRBV10-3 with TRBJ1-3, with 11 bases aligning to TRBD1. Sample: peripheral blood. This receptor was obtained from an older man with active or convalescent COVID-19. The encoded CDR3 is CAITGQGAGGNTIYF. The nucleotide sequence reads as follows: TGTGCCATCACCGGACAGGGGGCAGGAGGAAACACCATATATTTT.